This entry lists 24 T cell receptor beta chains sequenced from one sample in a study of T cells after yellow fever vaccination. TCRdb reprocessed the 5' RACE reads with MiXCR, giving one entry per CDR3 protein. The sample holds hundreds of thousands of distinct CDR3 sequences, 21% seen once. This sample comprised PBMCs, obtained roughly 20 days after the first yellow fever vaccination. The receptors originated from a man between 18 and 35 years old who received the YFV17D yellow fever vaccine.

Only a few counts were recorded for this clonotype. The chain has TRBV4-3 and TRBJ1-1, with D maybe TRBD1 (6 bases). CDR3 size: 13 residues. V lost 5 bases and J 3 bases, leaving 10 bases between the germline ends. Germline loops: CDR1 LGHNA, CDR2 YSLEER. Written as DNA, the CDR3 is TGCGCCAGCAGCAACAGGGCGGACACTGAAGCTTTCTTT. It yields the protein CASSNRADTEAFF.

The table lists this clonotype with a few counts. This chain links TRBV28 with TRBJ2-1; D is unclear. Germline V gene data show CDR1 as MDHEN and CDR2 as SYDVKM. This CDR3 spans 15 amino acids. The V end was cut by 7 bases, the J end by 8 bases, with 21 bases between. CDR3 sequence: CASNPLSVTGHEQFF. Written as DNA, the CDR3 is TGTGCCAGCAACCCTCTTTCGGTGACGGGCCATGAGCAGTTCTTC.

The chain is built from TRBV7-2 and TRBJ1-2; maybe TRBD1 (6 bases). V was trimmed by 6 bases and J by 7 bases, leaving 21 bases between them. The germline gives CDR1 SGHTA, CDR2 FQGNSA. The CDR3 contains 15 residues. The CDR3 spells CASSQSGTLEGGYTF. The CDR3 DNA is TGTGCCAGCAGTCAGTCCGGGACACTTGAAGGTGGCTACACCTTC.

This clonotype was counted between two and nine times. The chain couples TRBV5-1 to TRBJ2-5; the match to TRBD1 covers 8 bases. Trimming at V came to 4 bases and at J to 5 bases, leaving 10 bases not matched to a gene. The CDR3 is 15 amino acids. Germline V gives CDR1 SGHRS, CDR2 YFSETQ. The CDR3 sequence: CASSLARDRKETQYF. Written as DNA, the CDR3 is TGCGCCAGCAGCCTTGCCCGGGACAGGAAGGAGACCCAGTACTTC.

A few counts support this clonotype. The rearrangement uses TRBV28 and TRBJ1-6, with D perhaps matching TRBD1 (6 bases). V dropped 11 bases and J dropped 9 bases, with 14 bases sitting between them. Germline CDR1 and CDR2: MDHEN and SYDVKM. The CDR3 spans 12 residues. The CDR3 nucleotides are TGTGCCTCCCGGGGAGGGGGTTCACCCCTCCACTTT. Amino acid sequence: CASRGGGSPLHF.

The V call is TRBV28, the J call TRBJ1-5, with D possibly TRBD1 on 5 matching bases. The CDR3 spans 16 residues. V lost 5 bases and J lost 0, with 14 bases in between. From germline, CDR1 is MDHEN and CDR2 SYDVKM. The chain's CDR3 is CASSTQGGISNQPQHF. The CDR3 region has the DNA TGTGCCAGCAGTACTCAGGGAGGGATTAGCAATCAGCCCCAGCATTTT.

The rearrangement uses TRBV18 and TRBJ2-7, with 9 positions matching TRBD1. CDR3 length equals 13 residues. V lost 8 bases and J lost 5; bases outside the gene matches: 7. The V gene's germline CDR1 is KGHSH and CDR2 LQKENI. CDR3 bases: TGTGCCAGCGCCGGGGGACAGGGCAACGAGCAGTACGTC. Protein product: CASAGGQGNEQYV.

The J gene is TRBJ2-1, the V gene TRBV6-1; no definite D call. The germline CDR1 and CDR2 sequences are MNHNS and SASEGT. Trimming stripped 1 base from V and 12 bases from J, with 7 bases between. The CDR3 length is 11 residues. The CDR3, as DNA: TGTGCCAGCAGTGAAGTTGTGGGGCAGTTCTTC. As protein: CASSEVVGQFF.

This sequence joins TRBV24-1 and TRBJ2-3; no clear D gene. Germline V gene lookup returns CDR1 KGHDR and CDR2 SFDVKD. The CDR3 loop spans 11 amino acids. The V end lost 9 bases, the J end lost 7 bases, and 10 bases lay between the germline ends. CDR3 region: CATGFGYTQYF. In nucleotides, the CDR3 is TGTGCCACCGGGTTTGGCTATACGCAGTATTTT.

This clonotype was seen only a few times. This rearrangement joins TRBV24-1 to TRBJ1-1; 10 bases are a match to TRBD1. CDR1 is KGHDR and CDR2 is SFDVKD in the germline V gene. This CDR3 spans 15 amino acids. The ends lost 2 bases at V and 7 bases at J; junction bases unmatched: 6. The DNA for the CDR3 is TGTGCCACCAGTGATTCGGGACAGGGGAGGGTTGAAGCTTTCTTT. As protein: CATSDSGQGRVEAFF.

V is TRBV20-1 and J is TRBJ2-7, with 7 positions matching TRBD1. V lost 0 bases, J lost 1 base, and 6 bases stayed unmatched. The CDR3 loop spans 15 amino acids. From germline, CDR1 is DFQATT and CDR2 SNEGSKA (reference sequence). The CDR3 region is CSAREGGLFSYEQYF. DNA for the CDR3: TGCAGTGCTAGAGAAGGGGGCCTTTTTTCCTACGAGCAGTACTTC.

The chain combines TRBV24-1 with TRBJ2-1, with D tentatively TRBD1 or TRBD2 (5 bases each). Germline V CDR1 and CDR2: KGHDR, SFDVKD. Trimming took 3 bases from V and 2 from J, leaving 7 bases between them. The CDR3 contains 14 residues. This CDR3 reads CATSDPGPYNEQFF. The CDR3 DNA sequence: TGTGCCACCAGTGATCCGGGACCCTACAATGAGCAGTTCTTC.

V and J are TRBV20-1 and TRBJ2-5; possibly TRBD2 for D (5 bases). There are 14 residues in the CDR3. The germline CDR1 and CDR2 sequences are DFQATT and SNEGSKA (reference sequence). The CDR3 loop reads CSSSSNAGGETQYF. CDR3 bases: TGCAGCTCAAGTTCCAACGCCGGAGGAGAGACCCAGTACTTC.

This clonotype was seen repeatedly, ten times or more. The chain joins TRBV10-2 to TRBJ1-2, with 7 bases lining up with TRBD1. CDR1 is WSHSY and CDR2 is SAAADI in the germline V gene. V lost 5 bases, J lost 2 bases, and 8 bases stayed unmatched. The CDR3 runs to 15 residues. CDR3 loop: CASSFRQGANYGYTF. Here the CDR3 DNA reads TGCGCCAGCAGTTTCCGACAGGGTGCCAACTATGGCTACACCTTC.

This clonotype has more than one count but fewer than ten. This chain links TRBV5-4 with TRBJ2-7; D possibly corresponds to TRBD1 (5 bases). The germline V gene encodes CDR1 SGHNT and CDR2 YYREEE (reference sequence). This CDR3 contains 13 residues. V shed 5 bases and J shed 6 bases, with 15 bases lying between them. CDR3 sequence reads: CASSSGFRGEQYV. CDR3 nucleotide sequence: TGTGCCAGCAGTTCAGGGTTTCGAGGCGAGCAGTACGTC.

In DNA form, the CDR3 reads TGTGCCAGCAGCCCACAGGGGGCGTCCTACGAGCAGTACGTC. As protein: CASSPQGASYEQYV. The chain is built from TRBV5-4 and TRBJ2-7, with TRBD1 identical over 9 bases. The V gene's germline CDR1 is SGHNT and CDR2 YYREEE (reference sequence). The CDR3 covers 14 residues. After removal of 4 bases from V and 1 base from J, the junction contained 3 bases not matched to a gene.

The chain recombines TRBV29-1 with TRBJ1-2; 12 bases map to TRBD1. This CDR3 is built from 13 residues. CDR1 SQVTM and CDR2 ANQGSEA come from the germline V gene. Unmatched junction bases numbered 9, after V lost 3 bases and J lost 13 bases. CDR3 sequence: CSVEGTGGLPRTF. In nucleotides, the CDR3 is TGCAGCGTTGAGGGGACAGGGGGCCTACCCCGCACCTTC.

The gene calls are TRBV7-6 and TRBJ2-3; D is unresolved. V was cut by 6 bases and J by 0 bases, with 7 bases left in between. The CDR3 sequence is 13 residues long. Germline loops: CDR1 SGHVS, CDR2 FNYEAQ. CDR3 amino acids: CASRLGSTDTQYF. CDR3 DNA: TGTGCCAGCAGGCTAGGGAGCACAGATACGCAGTATTTT.

This clonotype turned up a few times. The chain combines TRBV7-2 with TRBJ1-2; D may be TRBD1 (5 bases). In germline, CDR1 is SGHTA, CDR2 FQGNSA. The CDR3 covers 14 residues. Trimming stripped 5 bases from V and 4 bases from J, with 14 bases between. CDR3 coding DNA: TGTGCCAGCAGCGACAGACAGCGTTCCTATGGCTACACCTTC. It encodes CASSDRQRSYGYTF.

This clonotype occurred a few times. The gene calls are TRBV7-3 and TRBJ2-3, with D possibly TRBD2 on 6 matching bases. The CDR3 is 16 amino acids. Germline CDR1 is SGHTA and CDR2 is FQGTGA. Trimming cost V 2 bases and J 0 bases, with 12 bases left between them. CDR3 sequence reads: CASSLVPGESTDTQYF. CDR3 DNA: TGTGCCAGCAGCTTAGTACCGGGGGAGAGCACAGATACGCAGTATTTT.

This rearrangement joins TRBV20-1 to TRBJ2-3, with 9 bases identical to TRBD2. Losses at the gene ends were 6 bases for V and 6 bases for J; bases not matched to a gene: 7. CDR3 length equals 13 residues. Germline V gene sequence: CDR1 DFQATT, CDR2 SNEGSKA (reference sequence). CDR3 sequence: CSAHLAGVDTQYF. The CDR3 DNA follows: TGCAGTGCACATTTAGCGGGGGTGGATACGCAGTATTTT.

This rearrangement joins TRBV7-6 to TRBJ1-4, with unresolved D. V lost 3 bases, J lost 0 bases, and 11 bases lay in between. Germline loops: CDR1 SGHVS, CDR2 FNYEAQ. The CDR3 consists of 16 residues. CDR3 amino acids: CASSLVGIPTNEKLFF. The CDR3 DNA sequence: TGTGCCAGCAGCTTGGTTGGAATTCCAACTAATGAAAAACTGTTTTTT.

CDR3 nucleotide sequence: TGCAGTGCTATCAGCCTGATGGATTCACCCCTCCACTTT. Its protein is CSAISLMDSPLHF. The gene calls are TRBV20-1 and TRBJ1-6; no firm D call. The CDR3 loop spans 13 amino acids. Germline assignment: CDR1 DFQATT and CDR2 SNEGSKA (reference sequence). Deletions cut 4 bases from V and 8 bases from J, with 12 bases between.

The chain couples TRBV6-1 to TRBJ2-3; tentative D call: TRBD2 (6 bases). The CDR3 covers 20 residues. Germline V gene data show CDR1 as MNHNS and CDR2 as SASEGT. V was shortened by 1 base and J by 1 base, with 24 bases between the two germline ends. The CDR3 loop is CASSEVEDRGLRFGTDTQYF. In DNA, the CDR3 is TGTGCCAGCAGTGAAGTTGAAGATAGGGGACTTCGATTCGGCACAGATACGCAGTATTTT.